This T cell receptor beta chain was profiled in a study of siplizumab effects on memory and regulatory T cells. Study-wide points: Proof of suppressive function in proliferating Tregs from siplizumab cultures was not established. Neither a naive nor a memory phenotype was assignable to roughly 75-97% of proliferating CD4+ or CD8+ clones. Siplizumab significantly lowered the alloreactive sequences that could be traced to unstimulated CD4+ memory cells.

Germline V gene lookup returns CDR1 MGHRA and CDR2 YSYEKL. Trimming left V 0 bases short and J 1 base short, with 10 bases between. The CDR3 is 16 amino acids. Notes on this clone: Antigen unknown.

Generated by immunoSEQ multiplex PCR, the TCRdb table keeps only in-frame clones and is missing some. Of about 64,000 clones listed, around 96% were seen once; the top ten hold about 0.091%. The clonotype comes from a human donor in good health. This chain joins TRBV4-1 and TRBJ1-5, with D unclear. Material for sequencing was naive CD8+ T cells sorted from blood. CDR3: CASSQDVGESNQPQHF. The CDR3 region has the DNA TGCGCCAGCAGCCAAGATGTGGGTGAGAGCAATCAGCCCCAGCATTTT.